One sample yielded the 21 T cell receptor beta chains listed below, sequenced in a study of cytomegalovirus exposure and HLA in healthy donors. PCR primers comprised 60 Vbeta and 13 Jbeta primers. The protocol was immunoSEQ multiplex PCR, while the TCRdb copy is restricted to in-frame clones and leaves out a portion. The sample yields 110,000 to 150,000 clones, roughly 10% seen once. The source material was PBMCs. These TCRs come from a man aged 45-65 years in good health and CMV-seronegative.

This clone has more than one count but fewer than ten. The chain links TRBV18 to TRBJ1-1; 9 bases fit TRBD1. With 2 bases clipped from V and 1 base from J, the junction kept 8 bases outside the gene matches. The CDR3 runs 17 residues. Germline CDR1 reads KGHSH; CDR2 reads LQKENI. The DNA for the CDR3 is TGTGCCAGCTCACCATTTATGCCGGGACAGGGGAACACTGAAGCTTTCTTT. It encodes CASSPFMPGQGNTEAFF. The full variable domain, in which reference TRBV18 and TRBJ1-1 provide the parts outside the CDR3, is NAGVMQNPRHLVRRRGQEARLRCSPMKGHSHVYWYRQLPEEGLKFMVYLQKENIIDESGMPKERFSAEFPKEGPSILRIQQVVRGDSAAYFCASSPFMPGQGNTEAFFGQGTRLTVV.

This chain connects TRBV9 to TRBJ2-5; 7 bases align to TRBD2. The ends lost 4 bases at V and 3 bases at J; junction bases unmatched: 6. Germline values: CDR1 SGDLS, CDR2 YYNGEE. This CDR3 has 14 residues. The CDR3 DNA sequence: TGTGCCAGCAGCCCCTGGGGGGGTAAAGAGACCCAGTACTTC. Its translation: CASSPWGGKETQYF.

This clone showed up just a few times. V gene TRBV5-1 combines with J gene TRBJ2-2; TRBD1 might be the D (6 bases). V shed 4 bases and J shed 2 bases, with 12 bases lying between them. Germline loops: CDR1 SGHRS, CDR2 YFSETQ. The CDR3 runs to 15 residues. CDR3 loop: CASSVRDTNTGELFF. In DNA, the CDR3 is TGCGCCAGCAGCGTCCGGGACACTAACACCGGGGAGCTGTTTTTT.

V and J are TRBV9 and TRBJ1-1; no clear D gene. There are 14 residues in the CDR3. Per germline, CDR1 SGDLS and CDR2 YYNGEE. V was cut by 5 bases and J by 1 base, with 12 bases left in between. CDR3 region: CASRSDTGNTEAFF. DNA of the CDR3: TGTGCCAGCAGAAGTGACACCGGGAACACTGAAGCTTTCTTT. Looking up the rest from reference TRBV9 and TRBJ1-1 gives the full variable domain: DSGVTQTPKHLITATGQRVTLRCSPRSGDLSVYWYQQSLDQGLQFLIQYYNGEERAKGNILERFSAQQFPDLHSELNLSSLELGDSALYFCASRSDTGNTEAFFGQGTRLTVV.

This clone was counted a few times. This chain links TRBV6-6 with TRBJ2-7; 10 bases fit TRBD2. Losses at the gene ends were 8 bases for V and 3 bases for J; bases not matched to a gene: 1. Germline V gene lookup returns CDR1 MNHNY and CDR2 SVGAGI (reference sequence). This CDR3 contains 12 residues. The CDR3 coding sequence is TGTGCCAGCCAGCGGGAGGGCTACGAGCAGTACTTC. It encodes CASQREGYEQYF.

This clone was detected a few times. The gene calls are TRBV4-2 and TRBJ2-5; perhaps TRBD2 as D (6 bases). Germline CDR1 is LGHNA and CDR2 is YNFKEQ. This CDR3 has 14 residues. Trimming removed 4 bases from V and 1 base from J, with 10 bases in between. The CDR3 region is CASSRGGAQETQYF. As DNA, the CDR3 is TGTGCCAGCAGCCGGGGCGGGGCCCAAGAGACCCAGTACTTC.

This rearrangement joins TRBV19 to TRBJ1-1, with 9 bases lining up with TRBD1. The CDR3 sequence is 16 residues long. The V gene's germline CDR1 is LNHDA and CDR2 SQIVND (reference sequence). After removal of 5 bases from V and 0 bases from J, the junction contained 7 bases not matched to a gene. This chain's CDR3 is CASSSIGTGMNTEAFF. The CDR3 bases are TGTGCCAGTAGTTCGATAGGGACAGGGATGAACACTGAAGCTTTCTTT.

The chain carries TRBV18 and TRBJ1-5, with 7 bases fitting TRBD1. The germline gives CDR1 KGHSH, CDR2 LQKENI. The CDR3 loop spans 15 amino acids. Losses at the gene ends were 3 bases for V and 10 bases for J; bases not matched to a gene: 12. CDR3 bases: TGTGCCAGCTCACCCGATACAGGGGACCCGCTACCCCAGCATTTT. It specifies CASSPDTGDPLPQHF.

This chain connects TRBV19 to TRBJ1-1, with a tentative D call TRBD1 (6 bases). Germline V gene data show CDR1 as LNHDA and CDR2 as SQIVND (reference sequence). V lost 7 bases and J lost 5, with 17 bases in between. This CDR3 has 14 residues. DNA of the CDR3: TGTGCCAGTACCTGGGGGGGCGAGGGGACTGAAGCTTTCTTT. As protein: CASTWGGEGTEAFF.

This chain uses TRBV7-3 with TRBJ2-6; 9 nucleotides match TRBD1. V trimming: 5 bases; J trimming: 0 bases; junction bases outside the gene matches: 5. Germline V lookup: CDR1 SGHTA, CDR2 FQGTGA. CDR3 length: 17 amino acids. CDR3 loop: CASSQGTGYSGANVLTF. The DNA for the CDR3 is TGTGCCAGCAGCCAAGGGACAGGGTACTCTGGGGCCAACGTCCTGACTTTC. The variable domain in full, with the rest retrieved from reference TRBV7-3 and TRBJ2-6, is GAGVSQTPSNKVTEKGKYVELRCDPISGHTALYWYRQSLGQGPEFLIYFQGTGAADDSGLPNDRFFAVRPEGSVSTLKIQRTERGDSAVYLCASSQGTGYSGANVLTFGAGSRLTVL.

The CDR3 DNA sequence: TGTGCCAGTTCCAGACAGGGGGCGAACAATCAGCCCCAGCATTTT. Translation: CASSRQGANNQPQHF. The chain employs TRBV19 and TRBJ1-5; 10 bases match TRBD1. The CDR3 contains 15 residues. In germline, CDR1 is LNHDA, CDR2 SQIVND (reference sequence). J was trimmed by 3 bases and V by 8 bases; bases with no gene match: 7. The full variable domain, in which reference TRBV19 and TRBJ1-5 provide the parts outside the CDR3, is DGGITQSPKYLFRKEGQNVTLSCEQNLNHDAMYWYRQDPGQGLRLIYYSQIVNDFQKGDIAEGYSVSREKKESFPLTVTSAQKNPTAFYLCASSRQGANNQPQHFGDGTRLSIL.

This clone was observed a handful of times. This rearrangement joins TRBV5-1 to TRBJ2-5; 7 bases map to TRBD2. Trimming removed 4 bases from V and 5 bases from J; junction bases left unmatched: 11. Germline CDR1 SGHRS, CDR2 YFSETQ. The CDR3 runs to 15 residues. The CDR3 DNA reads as TGCGCCAGCAGCGTGACCGGCGGGGGATTTGAGACCCAGTACTTC. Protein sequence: CASSVTGGGFETQYF.

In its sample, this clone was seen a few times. The CDR3 region is CASSLGGGAAETQYF. As DNA, the CDR3 is TGTGCCAGCAGCTTAGGCGGGGGGGCTGCAGAGACCCAGTACTTC. This sequence joins TRBV7-2 and TRBJ2-5, with TRBD2 identical over 9 bases. CDR3 size: 15 residues. Germline V gene sequence: CDR1 SGHTA, CDR2 FQGNSA. V trimming: 1 base; J trimming: 4 bases; junction bases outside the gene matches: 4.

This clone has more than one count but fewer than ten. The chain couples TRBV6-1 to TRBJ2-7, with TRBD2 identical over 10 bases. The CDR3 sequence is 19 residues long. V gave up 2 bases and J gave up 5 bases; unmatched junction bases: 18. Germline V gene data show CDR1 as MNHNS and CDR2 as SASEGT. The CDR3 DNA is TGTGCCAGCAGTGAATTCGTCCTGTCCTTAGGACTAGCGGCAAACGAGCAGTACTTC. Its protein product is CASSEFVLSLGLAANEQYF.

The CDR3 spells CATSRDLGATNEKLFF. The CDR3 nucleotides read TGTGCCACCAGCAGAGATCTAGGAGCAACTAATGAAAAACTGTTTTTT. The genes are TRBV15 and TRBJ1-4; no reliable D call. Germline CDR1 LNHNV, CDR2 YYDKDF (reference sequence). This CDR3 contains 16 residues. Deletions cut 0 bases from V and 0 bases from J, with 8 bases between.

The CDR3, as DNA: TGCGCCAGCAGCTTGATAGGCGGTACCTACGAGCAGTACTTC. Amino acids: CASSLIGGTYEQYF. V usage is TRBV5-1 and J usage is TRBJ2-7; unclear D gene. This CDR3 region has 14 residues. Germline CDR1 reads SGHRS; CDR2 reads YFSETQ. V dropped 1 base and J dropped 2 bases, with 10 bases sitting between them. The full variable domain, in which reference TRBV5-1 and TRBJ2-7 provide the parts outside the CDR3, is KAGVTQTPRYLIKTRGQQVTLSCSPISGHRSVSWYQQTPGQGLQFLFEYFSETQRNKGNFPGRFSGRQFSNSRSEMNVSTLELGDSALYLCASSLIGGTYEQYFGPGTRLTVT.

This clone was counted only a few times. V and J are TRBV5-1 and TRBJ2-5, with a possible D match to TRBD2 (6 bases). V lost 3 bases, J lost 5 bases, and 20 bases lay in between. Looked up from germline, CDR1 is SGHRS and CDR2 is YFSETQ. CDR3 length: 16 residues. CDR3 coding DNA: TGCGCCAGCAGCTCTGCGGGACTCTCTACCGGGGAGACCCAGTACTTC. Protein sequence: CASSSAGLSTGETQYF.

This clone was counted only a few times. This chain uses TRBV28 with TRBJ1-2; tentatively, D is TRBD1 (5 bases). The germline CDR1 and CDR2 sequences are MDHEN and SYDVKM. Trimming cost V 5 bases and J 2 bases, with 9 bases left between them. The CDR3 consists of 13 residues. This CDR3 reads CASSLDRNYGYTF. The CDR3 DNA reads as TGTGCCAGCAGTCTCGACAGAAACTATGGCTACACCTTC.

The CDR3 coding sequence is TGTGCCAGCGGGCGGGACAGGTGGGACACTGAAGCTTTCTTT. It yields the protein CASGRDRWDTEAFF. The chain uses TRBV2 and TRBJ1-1, with 8 positions matching TRBD1. This CDR3 is built from 14 residues. The J segment lost 3 bases and the V segment lost 8 bases, leaving 8 bases of the junction unmatched. Germline CDR1 reads SNHLY; CDR2 reads FYNNEI.

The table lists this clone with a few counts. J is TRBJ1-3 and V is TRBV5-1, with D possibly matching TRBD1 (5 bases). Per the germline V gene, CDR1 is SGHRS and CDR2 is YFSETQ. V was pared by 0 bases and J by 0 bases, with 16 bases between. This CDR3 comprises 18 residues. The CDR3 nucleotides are TGCGCCAGCAGCTTGGCGTTTGGGGCCGACCACTCTGGAAACACCATATATTTT. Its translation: CASSLAFGADHSGNTIYF.

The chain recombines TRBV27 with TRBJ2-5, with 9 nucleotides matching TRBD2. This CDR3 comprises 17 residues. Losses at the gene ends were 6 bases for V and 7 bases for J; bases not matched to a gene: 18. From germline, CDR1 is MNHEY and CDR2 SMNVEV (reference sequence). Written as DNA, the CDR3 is TGTGCCAGCAGGCCTCCTCGTGGTAGCGGGGGAGTGGGGACCCAGTACTTC. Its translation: CASRPPRGSGGVGTQYF.